This T cell receptor (beta chain) was sequenced for a study of T cell responses to AZD1222 COVID-19 vaccine. Study-wide results and caveats: No repertoire was sampled before or during the peak T cell response, only after it. Close to half of all spike-specific TCRs reportedly target regions of the variants that are unmutated. Females outnumbered males among donors, who were mostly white British; clonal diversity was possibly underestimated. Two AZD1222 administrations were followed by greater Spike-specific TCR breadth and depth.

Worth noting for this clone: Its matching antigen is unknown.

Measured with immunoSEQ multiplex PCR; TCRdb has only the in-frame clones, and not every one. Of about 120,000 clones listed, 70% to 90% are singletons. Germline CDR1 LGHDT, CDR2 YNNKEL (reference sequence). After removal of 0 bases from V and 2 bases from J, the junction contained 5 bases not matched to a gene. There are 16 residues in the CDR3. V usage is TRBV3-1 (or the pseudogene TRBV3-2) and J usage is TRBJ2-3; 7 bases map to TRBD1. The TCR was taken from an adult in good health. The sample in question was peripheral blood, obtained on day 0 of AZD1222 vaccination. CDR3 DNA sequence: TGTGCCAGCAGCCAAGAAAACAGGGGAGCCACAGATACGCAGTATTTT. Its translation: CASSQENRGATDTQYF.